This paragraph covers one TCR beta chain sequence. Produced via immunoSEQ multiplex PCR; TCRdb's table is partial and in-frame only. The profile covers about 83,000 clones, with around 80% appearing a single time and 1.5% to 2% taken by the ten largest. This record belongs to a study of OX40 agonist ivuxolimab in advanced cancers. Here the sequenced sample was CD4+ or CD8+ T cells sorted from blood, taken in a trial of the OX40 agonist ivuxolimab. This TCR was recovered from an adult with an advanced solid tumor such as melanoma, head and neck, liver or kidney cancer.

The CDR3 DNA is TGTGCCAGCTCACCACGGCGGACAGGTTCGGATGGCGAGCAGTACTTC. Amino acids: CASSPRRTGSDGEQYF. The V call is TRBV18, the J call TRBJ2-7, with 7 bases that match TRBD1. The germline V gene encodes CDR1 KGHSH and CDR2 LQKENI. The CDR3 has 16 amino acids. Losses at the gene ends were 1 base for V and 6 bases for J; bases not matched to a gene: 12. The full variable domain, in which reference TRBV18 and TRBJ2-7 provide the parts outside the CDR3, is NAGVMQNPRHLVRRRGQEARLRCSPMKGHSHVYWYRQLPEEGLKFMVYLQKENIIDESGMPKERFSAEFPKEGPSILRIQQVVRGDSAAYFCASSPRRTGSDGEQYFGPGTRLTVT.